A single sample gave rise to the 22 T cell receptor beta chains below, sequenced in a study of T cells in Graves' hyperthyroidism and ophthalmopathy. Amplification targeted TCR beta CDR3 regions from RNA transcripts. First-round RT-PCR targeting the TCR CDR3 was performed with the HTBI primer set. A single record per CDR3 protein comes from TCRdb applying MiXCR to the multiplex PCR reads. The sample consists of roughly 800,000 distinct CDR3 sequences, roughly 40% of them appearing once. The sample comprised blood. These receptors were taken from a man aged 18 to 30 with Graves' hyperthyroidism.

Concerning this clonotype: A much larger clone lies a single base off, so this may be a read error. The rearrangement joins TRBV20-1 to TRBJ2-5, with D tentatively TRBD2 (5 bases). The germline V gene has CDR1 DFQATT and CDR2 SNEGSKA (reference sequence). The CDR3 contains 12 residues. In DNA form, the CDR3 reads TGCTGTGCTAGATTTGCGGGAGAGACCCAGTACTTC. Its protein product is CCARFAGETQYF.

There are many counts of this clonotype. The genes are TRBV5-1 and TRBJ1-2, with D unclear. This CDR3 region has 13 residues. Germline-derived CDR1 and CDR2 are SGHRS and YFSETQ. Between the trimmed V and J ends, which lost 0 bases and 7 bases, there was a span of 10 bases. DNA of the CDR3: TGCGCCAGCAGCTTGGATGGGTTCGGTGGCTACACCTTC. Translation gives CASSLDGFGGYTF.

The DNA for the CDR3 is TGCGCCAGCAGCTTGATAACGCTAGCGGGAGGAGGTGGCGAGCAGTACTTC. This translates into CASSLITLAGGGGEQYF. This chain connects TRBV5-1 to TRBJ2-7, with 11 bases matching TRBD2. J was trimmed by 6 bases and V by 1 base; bases with no gene match: 12. This CDR3 has 17 residues. The germline CDR1 and CDR2 sequences are SGHRS and YFSETQ.

The gene calls are TRBV29-1 and TRBJ1-1, with D unclear. The CDR3 is 11 residues long. Germline CDR1 SQVTM, CDR2 ANQGSEA. CDR3 protein: CSRYMNTEAFF. For the CDR3, the DNA is TGCAGTAGGTACATGAACACTGAAGCTTTCTTT.

This chain uses TRBV19 with TRBJ1-1; 7 bases are a match to TRBD1. The CDR3 is made up of 13 amino acids. Unmatched junction bases numbered 9, after V lost 8 bases and J lost 6 bases. Germline CDR1 and CDR2: LNHDA and SQIVND (reference sequence). The CDR3 spells CASATGRGPEAFF. CDR3 coding DNA: TGTGCCAGTGCAACAGGGAGGGGGCCTGAAGCTTTCTTT.

The chain has TRBV7-9 and TRBJ2-7, with 9 bases identical to TRBD1. From germline, CDR1 is SEHNR and CDR2 FQNEAQ (reference sequence). CDR3 size: 15 residues. After removal of 5 bases from V and 6 bases from J, the junction contained 11 bases not matched to a gene. The CDR3 protein is CASSQVLGQGPEQYF. CDR3 bases: TGTGCCAGCAGCCAAGTCCTCGGACAGGGGCCCGAGCAGTACTTC.

This clonotype was observed many times. At one of its ends the junction is not consistent with the germline gene, which may arise from a read error. V and J are TRBV7-7 and TRBJ2-7; D not certain. The CDR3 extends over 14 amino acids. Germline V gene lookup returns CDR1 SSHAT and CDR2 FNYEAQ (reference sequence). The CDR3 nucleotides are TGTGCTAGCAGCTCCCACCCAGCCTCCTACGAGCAGTACTTC. Residues: CASSSHPASYEQYF.

This clonotype was detected only a few times. The CDR3 nucleotides read TGTGCCAGCAATCCAGGGGGCGCGGCCACTGAAGCTTTCTTT. This sequence encodes CASNPGGAATEAFF. The rearrangement joins TRBV12-3 or TRBV12-4 to TRBJ1-1; 8 positions match TRBD1. The J segment lost 4 bases and the V segment lost 7 bases, leaving 8 bases of the junction unmatched. The CDR3 runs to 14 residues.

This clonotype was observed a handful of times. CDR3 sequence: CASSLGGQGGVNEQYF. The CDR3 region has the DNA TGTGCCAGCAGCTTAGGAGGACAGGGTGGAGTAAACGAGCAGTACTTC. The chain recombines TRBV7-9 with TRBJ2-7; 8 bases map to TRBD1. The CDR3 has 16 residues. The germline gives CDR1 SEHNR, CDR2 FQNEAQ (reference sequence). The J segment lost 5 bases and the V segment lost 1 base, leaving 10 bases of the junction unmatched.

This clonotype occurred a few times. The CDR3 loop reads CAISTTSGTGGTTYEQYF. In DNA form, the CDR3 reads TGTGCCATCAGTACGACTAGCGGGACTGGGGGGACCACCTACGAGCAGTACTTC. The chain joins TRBV10-3 to TRBJ2-7; 11 nucleotides agree with TRBD2. The CDR3 length is 18 residues. Germline-derived CDR1 and CDR2 are ENHRY and SYGVKD. V lost 5 bases, J lost 2 bases, and 14 bases stayed unmatched.

This clonotype was counted once. CDR3 in amino acids: CATSSPTPDRTFQETQYF. In DNA form, the CDR3 reads TGTGCCACCAGCAGCCCTACCCCGGACAGAACTTTCCAAGAGACCCAGTACTTC. This chain links TRBV15 with TRBJ2-5, with D possibly matching TRBD1 (6 bases). Germline V gene sequence: CDR1 LNHNV, CDR2 YYDKDF (reference sequence). V lost 3 bases, J lost 1 base, and 21 bases lay in between. CDR3 length: 18 residues.

This clonotype came up many times. The rearrangement links TRBV7-8 to TRBJ2-7; unclear D gene. The germline V and J ends were trimmed by 5 bases and 1 base, with 12 bases remaining between them. Germline CDR1 is SGHVS and CDR2 is FQNEAQ. CDR3 length: 14 residues. CDR3: CASSMGLRSYEQYF. DNA for the CDR3: TGTGCCAGCAGCATGGGGTTAAGATCCTACGAGCAGTACTTC.

This clonotype came up many times. The chain links TRBV2 to TRBJ1-4; D gene uncertain. From germline, CDR1 is SNHLY and CDR2 FYNNEI. The V and J ends lost 11 bases and 6 bases respectively, with 16 bases between them. There are 13 residues in the CDR3. CDR3 bases: TGTGCCGGCGGGAGGGAGCCGTATGAAAAACTGTTTTTT. This translates into CAGGREPYEKLFF.

Concerning this clonotype: The junction does not match germline at one end; this may be a read error. V and J are TRBV25-1 and TRBJ2-7; D ambiguous. This CDR3 is built from 13 residues. In germline, CDR1 is MGHDK, CDR2 SYGVNS. CDR3 nucleotide sequence: TGTGCCTGCAGTGCTACCGTCTCCTACGAGCAGTACTTC. Its protein is CACSATVSYEQYF.

This clonotype was seen more than once but under ten times. The chain joins TRBV4-1 to TRBJ1-6; D might be TRBD1 (5 bases). V was shortened by 1 base and J by 7 bases, with 14 bases between the two germline ends. This CDR3 has 16 residues. Germline CDR1 reads MGHRA; CDR2 reads YSYEKL. The CDR3 coding sequence is TGCGCCAGCAGCCAAGTGGAGGGGCGCCGGAATTCACCCCTCCACTTT. Translating gives CASSQVEGRRNSPLHF.

The V gene is TRBV25-1, the J gene TRBJ2-3, with D possibly TRBD1 on 6 matching bases. The CDR3 sequence is 15 residues long. Germline lookup yields CDR1 MGHDK and CDR2 SYGVNS. V was pared by 6 bases and J by 0 bases, with 13 bases between. The CDR3 region is CASSFGTHSTDTQYF. CDR3 DNA sequence: TGTGCCAGCAGCTTCGGGACACATAGCACAGATACGCAGTATTTT.

Concerning this clonotype itself: Its ends do not fully match the called genes, so a read error is possible. The genes are TRBV4-1 and TRBJ1-6, with unresolved D. The CDR3 runs to 14 residues. Germline CDR1 reads MGHRA; CDR2 reads YSYEKL. The CDR3 sequence: CASKLSSYNSPFHF. The DNA for the CDR3 is TGCGCCAGCAAGCTGAGCTCCTATAATTCACCCTTCCACTTT.

The chain couples TRBV5-4 to TRBJ2-2; unclear D gene. V was trimmed by 4 bases and J by 7 bases, leaving 11 bases between them. The CDR3 covers 13 residues. Germline loops: CDR1 SGHNT, CDR2 YYREEE (reference sequence). The CDR3 region is CASSDRLIGELFF. The CDR3 DNA reads as TGTGCCAGCAGCGATCGACTGATCGGGGAGCTGTTTTTT. Filled out from reference TRBV5-4 and TRBJ2-2, the complete variable domain reads ETGVTQSPTHLIKTRGQQVTLRCSSQSGHNTVSWYQQALGQGPQFIFQYYREEENGRGNFPPRFSGLQFPNYSSELNVNALELDDSALYLCASSDRLIGELFFGEGSRLTVL.

In its sample, this clonotype was seen once. This sequence joins TRBV10-3 and TRBJ1-5, with a possible D match to TRBD1 (5 bases). Looked up from germline, CDR1 is ENHRY and CDR2 is SYGVKD. The length of the CDR3 is 16 residues. V lost 6 bases and J lost 0, with 15 bases in between. The DNA of the CDR3 is TGTGCCATCAGCACCCGGGACGGTTATAGCAATCAGCCCCAGCATTTT. Protein sequence: CAISTRDGYSNQPQHF.

The rearrangement joins TRBV29-1 to TRBJ2-3, with D unresolved. CDR3 length equals 13 residues. Per germline, CDR1 SQVTM and CDR2 ANQGSEA. Trimming took 3 bases from V and 1 from J, leaving 8 bases between them. The CDR3 spells CSVDDPGTDTQYF. In DNA form, the CDR3 reads TGCAGCGTTGACGATCCCGGCACAGATACGCAGTATTTT.

V and J are TRBV20-1 and TRBJ2-2, with a weak D call TRBD2 (5 bases). V was clipped by 4 bases and J by 2 bases, with 11 bases between them. The CDR3 spans 14 residues. Germline CDR1 reads DFQATT; CDR2 reads SNEGSKA (reference sequence). In nucleotides, the CDR3 is TGCAGTGCTACGCGAGGGAGCAACACCGGGGAGCTGTTTTTT. Protein product: CSATRGSNTGELFF.

The sample holds many counts of this clonotype. This sequence joins TRBV2 and TRBJ2-5; TRBD2 might be the D (6 bases). Trimming removed 6 bases at V and 8 bases at J, with 16 bases between. CDR1 SNHLY and CDR2 FYNNEI come from the germline V gene. This CDR3 has 13 amino acids. CDR3 loop: CASREGTAATQYF. DNA for the CDR3: TGTGCCAGCAGGGAGGGGACCGCAGCCACCCAGTACTTC.